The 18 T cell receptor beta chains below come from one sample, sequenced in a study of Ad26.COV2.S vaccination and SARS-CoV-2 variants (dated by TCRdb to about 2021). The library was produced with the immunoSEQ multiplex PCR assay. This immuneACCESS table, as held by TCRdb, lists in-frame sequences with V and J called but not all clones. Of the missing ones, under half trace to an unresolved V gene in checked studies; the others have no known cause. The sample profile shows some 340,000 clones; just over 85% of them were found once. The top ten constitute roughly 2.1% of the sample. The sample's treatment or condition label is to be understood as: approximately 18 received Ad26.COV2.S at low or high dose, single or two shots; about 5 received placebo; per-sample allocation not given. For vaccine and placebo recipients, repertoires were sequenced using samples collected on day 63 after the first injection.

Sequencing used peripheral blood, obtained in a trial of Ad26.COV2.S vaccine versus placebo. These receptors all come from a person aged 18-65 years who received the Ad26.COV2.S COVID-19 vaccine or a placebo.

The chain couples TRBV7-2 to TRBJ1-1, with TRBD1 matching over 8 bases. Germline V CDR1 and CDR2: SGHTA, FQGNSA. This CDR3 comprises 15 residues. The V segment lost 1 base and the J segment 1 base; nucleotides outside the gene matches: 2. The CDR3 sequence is CASSLDRGWNTEAFF. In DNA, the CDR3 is TGTGCCAGCAGCTTAGACAGGGGGTGGAACACTGAAGCTTTCTTT.

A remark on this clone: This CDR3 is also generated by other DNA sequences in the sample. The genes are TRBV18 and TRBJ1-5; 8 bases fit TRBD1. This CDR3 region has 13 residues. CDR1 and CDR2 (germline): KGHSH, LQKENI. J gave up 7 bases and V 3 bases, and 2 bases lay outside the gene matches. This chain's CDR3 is CASSPDRDQPQHF. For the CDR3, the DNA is TGTGCCAGCTCACCGGACAGGGACCAGCCCCAGCATTTT.

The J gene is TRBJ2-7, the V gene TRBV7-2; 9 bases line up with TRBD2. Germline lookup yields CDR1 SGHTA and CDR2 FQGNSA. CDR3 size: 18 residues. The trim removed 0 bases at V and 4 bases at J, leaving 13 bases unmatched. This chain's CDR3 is CASSLAVVRGGAVYEQYF. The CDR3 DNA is TGTGCCAGCAGCTTAGCAGTTGTACGCGGGGGGGCAGTGTACGAGCAGTACTTC.

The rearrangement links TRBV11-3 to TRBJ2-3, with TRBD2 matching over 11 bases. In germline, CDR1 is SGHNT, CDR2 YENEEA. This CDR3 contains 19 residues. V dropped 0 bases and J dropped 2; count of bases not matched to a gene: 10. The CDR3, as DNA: TGTGCCAGCAGCTTAGATGCGGGGGCTAGCGGGGGGTTCACAGATACGCAGTATTTT. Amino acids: CASSLDAGASGGFTDTQYF.

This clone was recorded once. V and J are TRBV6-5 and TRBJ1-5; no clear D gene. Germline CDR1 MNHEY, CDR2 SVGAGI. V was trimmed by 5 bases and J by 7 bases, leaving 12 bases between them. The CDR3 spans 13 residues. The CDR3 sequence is CASSPAVRQPQHF. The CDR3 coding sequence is TGTGCCAGCAGTCCAGCCGTGAGGCAGCCCCAGCATTTT.

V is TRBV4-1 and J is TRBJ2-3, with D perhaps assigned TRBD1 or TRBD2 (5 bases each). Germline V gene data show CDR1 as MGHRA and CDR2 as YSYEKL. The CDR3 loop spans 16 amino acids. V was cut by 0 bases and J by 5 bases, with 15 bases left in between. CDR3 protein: CASSQERGTPGDTQYF. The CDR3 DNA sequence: TGCGCCAGCAGCCAAGAAAGAGGGACCCCGGGAGATACGCAGTATTTT.

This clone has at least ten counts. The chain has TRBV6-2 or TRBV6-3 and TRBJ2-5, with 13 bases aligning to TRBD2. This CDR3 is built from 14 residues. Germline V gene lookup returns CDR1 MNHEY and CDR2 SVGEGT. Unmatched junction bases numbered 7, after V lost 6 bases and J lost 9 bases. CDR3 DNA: TGTGCCAGCAGCTTCGGGACTAGCGGGGCACCCCAGTACTTC. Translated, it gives CASSFGTSGAPQYF.

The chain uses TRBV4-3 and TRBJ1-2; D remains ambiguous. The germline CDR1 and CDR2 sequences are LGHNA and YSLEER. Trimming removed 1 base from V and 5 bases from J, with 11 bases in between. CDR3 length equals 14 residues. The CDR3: CASSQAQEAYGYTF. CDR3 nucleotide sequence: TGCGCCAGCAGCCAAGCCCAGGAAGCGTATGGCTACACCTTC.

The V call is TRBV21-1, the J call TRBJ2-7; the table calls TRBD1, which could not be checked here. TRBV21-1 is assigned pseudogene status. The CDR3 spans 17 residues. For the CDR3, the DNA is TGTGCCAGCAGCTTGGACAGGGGGCTTTCGAGCTCCTACGAGCAGTACTTC. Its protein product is CASSLDRGLSSSYEQYF.

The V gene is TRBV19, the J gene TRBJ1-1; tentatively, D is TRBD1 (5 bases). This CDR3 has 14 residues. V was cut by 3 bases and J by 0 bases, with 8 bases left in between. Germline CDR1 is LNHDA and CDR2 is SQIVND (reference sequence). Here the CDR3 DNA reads TGTGCCAGTAGTATTTCAGGGATGAACACTGAAGCTTTCTTT. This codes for CASSISGMNTEAFF. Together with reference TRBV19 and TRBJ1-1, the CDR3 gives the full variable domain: DGGITQSPKYLFRKEGQNVTLSCEQNLNHDAMYWYRQDPGQGLRLIYYSQIVNDFQKGDIAEGYSVSREKKESFPLTVTSAQKNPTAFYLCASSISGMNTEAFFGQGTRLTVV.

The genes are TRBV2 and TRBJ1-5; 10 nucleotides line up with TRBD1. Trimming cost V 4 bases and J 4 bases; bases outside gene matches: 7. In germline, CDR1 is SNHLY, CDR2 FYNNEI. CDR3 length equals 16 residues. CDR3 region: CASSGGQGGWNQPQHF. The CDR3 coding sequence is TGTGCCAGCAGTGGCGGACAGGGGGGATGGAATCAGCCCCAGCATTTT.

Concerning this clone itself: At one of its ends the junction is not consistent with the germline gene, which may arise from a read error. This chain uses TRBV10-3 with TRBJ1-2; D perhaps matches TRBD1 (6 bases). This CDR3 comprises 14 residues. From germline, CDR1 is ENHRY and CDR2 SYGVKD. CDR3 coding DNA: TGTGCCACCTTTAATTACAGGGCCCCTTATGGCTACATCTTC. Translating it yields CATFNYRAPYGYIF.

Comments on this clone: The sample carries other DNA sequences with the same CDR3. The CDR3 DNA follows: TGTGCCAGCAGCGCCGACAATGAGCAGTTCTTC. Encoded protein: CASSADNEQFF. The V and J genes are TRBV11-3 and TRBJ2-1; D call uncertain. The CDR3 covers 11 residues. CDR1 and CDR2 (germline): SGHNT, YENEEA. V lost 5 bases and J lost 5, with 4 bases in between.

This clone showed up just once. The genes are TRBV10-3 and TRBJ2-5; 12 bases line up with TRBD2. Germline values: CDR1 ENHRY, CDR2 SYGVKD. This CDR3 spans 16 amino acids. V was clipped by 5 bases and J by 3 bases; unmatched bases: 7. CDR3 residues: CAISLGLAGKKETQYF. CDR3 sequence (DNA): TGTGCCATCAGTCTAGGACTAGCGGGGAAGAAAGAGACCCAGTACTTC.

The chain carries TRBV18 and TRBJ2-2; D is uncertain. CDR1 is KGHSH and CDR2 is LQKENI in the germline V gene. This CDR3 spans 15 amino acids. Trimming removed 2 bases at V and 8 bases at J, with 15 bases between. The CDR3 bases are TGTGCCAGCTCACCAAAGACTTGGACGGCGGGGGAGCTGTTTTTT. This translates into CASSPKTWTAGELFF.

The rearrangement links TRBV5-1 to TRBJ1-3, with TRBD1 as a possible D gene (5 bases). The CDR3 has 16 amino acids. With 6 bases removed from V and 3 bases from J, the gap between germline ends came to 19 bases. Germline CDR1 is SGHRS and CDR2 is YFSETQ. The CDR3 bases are TGCGCCAGCACCCCGGGGGGGTTCGATAATGGAAACACCATATATTTT. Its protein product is CASTPGGFDNGNTIYF.

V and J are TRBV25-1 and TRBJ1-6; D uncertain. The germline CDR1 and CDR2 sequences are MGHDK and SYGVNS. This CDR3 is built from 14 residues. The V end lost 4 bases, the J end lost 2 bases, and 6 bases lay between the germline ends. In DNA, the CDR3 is TGTGCCAGCAGTGGAAATGCCTATAATTCACCCCTCCACTTT. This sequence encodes CASSGNAYNSPLHF.

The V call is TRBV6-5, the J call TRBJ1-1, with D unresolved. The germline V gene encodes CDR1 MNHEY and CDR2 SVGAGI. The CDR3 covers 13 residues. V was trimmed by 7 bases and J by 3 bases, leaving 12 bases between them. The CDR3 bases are TGTGCCAGCAAAAACAGCCACTACACTGAAGCTTTCTTT. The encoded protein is CASKNSHYTEAFF.